This TCR beta chain was documented in a study of cytomegalovirus exposure and HLA in healthy donors. Germline V gene data show CDR1 as LNHDA and CDR2 as SQIVND (reference sequence). This CDR3 comprises 15 residues. Trimming removed 5 bases from V and 6 bases from J, with 20 bases in between. The PCR ran on 60 Vbeta and 13 Jbeta primers. TCRdb's copy holds only in-frame clones and misses some; the assay was immunoSEQ multiplex PCR. Of about 160,000 clones in the sample, roughly 80% were seen once. Study-wide results and limits: It was reportedly the case that the classifier diagnosed cytomegalovirus status with high specificity and sensitivity. Rarity held for most TCR sequences, but there were some public TCRs that occurred in many donors.

Regarding this clone: The antigen is not known.

The TCR originated in a man aged 35 to 55 in good health and CMV-seronegative. V is TRBV19 and J is TRBJ2-7, with a weak D call TRBD1 (5 bases). Input material: PBMCs. In nucleotides, the CDR3 is TGTGCCAGTAGTCGTTCGCCGACAGAGACACGCGAGCAGTACTTC. This gives the protein CASSRSPTETREQYF. The variable domain in full, completed from reference TRBV19 and TRBJ2-7, reads DGGITQSPKYLFRKEGQNVTLSCEQNLNHDAMYWYRQDPGQGLRLIYYSQIVNDFQKGDIAEGYSVSREKKESFPLTVTSAQKNPTAFYLCASSRSPTETREQYFGPGTRLTVT.